This T cell receptor beta chain was documented in a study of human T cells and chemical hapten exposure. Study-wide context: Diagnoses of alopecia areata, totalis or universalis occurred in mostly female patients. Variability of per-sample TCR yields stemmed mainly from small differences in pooled library volume.

As originally analysed: A per-sample median of around 91,000 TCRs was observed, with counts ranging from roughly 20,000 to 750,000. TCRdb ran MiXCR on the RACE reads and lists one entry per CDR3 protein. TCRdb's processing, not the authors' own work, is the source of the V and J calls. The table has about 98,000 distinct CDR3 sequences, roughly 10% seen once; the top ten hold under 3.5%. V lost 2 bases and J lost 6, with 20 bases in between. The CDR3 extends over 17 amino acids. Germline assignment: CDR1 ENHRY and CDR2 SYGVKD. Time point meaning: pre-sensitization, week 0. Treatment of the sample: therapeutic diphenylcyclopropenone sensitization with weekly scalp DPC.

The receptor's source is a woman aged 55-69 years with alopecia areata. Some clones in this sample may be carry-over from other donors' samples. Material: whole blood, obtained in connection with sensitization to the hapten diphenylcyclopropenone (DPC). This sequence joins TRBV10-3 and TRBJ2-1, with a weak D call TRBD2 (6 bases). In nucleotides, the CDR3 is TGTGCCATCAGTGAGATTCATGTCGGGAGTAGGGTCAATGAGCAGTTCTTC. Translating gives CAISEIHVGSRVNEQFF.